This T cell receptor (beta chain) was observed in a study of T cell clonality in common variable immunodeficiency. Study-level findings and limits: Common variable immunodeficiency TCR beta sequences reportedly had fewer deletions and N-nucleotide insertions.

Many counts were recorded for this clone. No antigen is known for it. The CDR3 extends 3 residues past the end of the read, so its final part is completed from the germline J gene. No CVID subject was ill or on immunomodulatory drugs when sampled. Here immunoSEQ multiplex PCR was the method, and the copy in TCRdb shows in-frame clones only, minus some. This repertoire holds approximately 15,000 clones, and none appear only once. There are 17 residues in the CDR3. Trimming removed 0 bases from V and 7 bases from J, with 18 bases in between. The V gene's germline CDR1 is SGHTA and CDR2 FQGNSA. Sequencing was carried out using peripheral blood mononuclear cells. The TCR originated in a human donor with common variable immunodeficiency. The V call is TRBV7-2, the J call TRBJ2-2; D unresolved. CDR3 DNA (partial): TGTGCCAGCAGCTTAGCGTCCGTACAGCTTGAATTCGGGGAG. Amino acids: CASSLASVQLEFGE. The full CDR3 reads CASSLASVQLEFGELFF.